The source of this TCR beta chain is a study of beta chain features in type 1 diabetes. Sequencing targeted expressed TCRB transcripts, as all isolated RNA had been reverse transcribed. TCRdb keeps only in-frame clones here, not all; method: immunoSEQ multiplex PCR. The sample has about 160,000 clones, 8.1% seen once. The clonotype was recovered from a man between 18 and 35 years old in good health. The sequenced material came from central memory CD4+ T cells from blood.

This CDR3 is CASSSARTVQAQPQHF. The CDR3 coding sequence is TGTGCCAGCAGTTCAGCGAGGACAGTCCAAGCCCAGCCCCAGCATTTT. The chain is built from TRBV6-6 and TRBJ1-5; D perhaps matches TRBD1 (6 bases). The germline gives CDR1 MNHNY, CDR2 SVGAGI (reference sequence). The CDR3 extends over 16 amino acids. The V and J ends lost 4 bases and 7 bases respectively, with 20 bases between them.